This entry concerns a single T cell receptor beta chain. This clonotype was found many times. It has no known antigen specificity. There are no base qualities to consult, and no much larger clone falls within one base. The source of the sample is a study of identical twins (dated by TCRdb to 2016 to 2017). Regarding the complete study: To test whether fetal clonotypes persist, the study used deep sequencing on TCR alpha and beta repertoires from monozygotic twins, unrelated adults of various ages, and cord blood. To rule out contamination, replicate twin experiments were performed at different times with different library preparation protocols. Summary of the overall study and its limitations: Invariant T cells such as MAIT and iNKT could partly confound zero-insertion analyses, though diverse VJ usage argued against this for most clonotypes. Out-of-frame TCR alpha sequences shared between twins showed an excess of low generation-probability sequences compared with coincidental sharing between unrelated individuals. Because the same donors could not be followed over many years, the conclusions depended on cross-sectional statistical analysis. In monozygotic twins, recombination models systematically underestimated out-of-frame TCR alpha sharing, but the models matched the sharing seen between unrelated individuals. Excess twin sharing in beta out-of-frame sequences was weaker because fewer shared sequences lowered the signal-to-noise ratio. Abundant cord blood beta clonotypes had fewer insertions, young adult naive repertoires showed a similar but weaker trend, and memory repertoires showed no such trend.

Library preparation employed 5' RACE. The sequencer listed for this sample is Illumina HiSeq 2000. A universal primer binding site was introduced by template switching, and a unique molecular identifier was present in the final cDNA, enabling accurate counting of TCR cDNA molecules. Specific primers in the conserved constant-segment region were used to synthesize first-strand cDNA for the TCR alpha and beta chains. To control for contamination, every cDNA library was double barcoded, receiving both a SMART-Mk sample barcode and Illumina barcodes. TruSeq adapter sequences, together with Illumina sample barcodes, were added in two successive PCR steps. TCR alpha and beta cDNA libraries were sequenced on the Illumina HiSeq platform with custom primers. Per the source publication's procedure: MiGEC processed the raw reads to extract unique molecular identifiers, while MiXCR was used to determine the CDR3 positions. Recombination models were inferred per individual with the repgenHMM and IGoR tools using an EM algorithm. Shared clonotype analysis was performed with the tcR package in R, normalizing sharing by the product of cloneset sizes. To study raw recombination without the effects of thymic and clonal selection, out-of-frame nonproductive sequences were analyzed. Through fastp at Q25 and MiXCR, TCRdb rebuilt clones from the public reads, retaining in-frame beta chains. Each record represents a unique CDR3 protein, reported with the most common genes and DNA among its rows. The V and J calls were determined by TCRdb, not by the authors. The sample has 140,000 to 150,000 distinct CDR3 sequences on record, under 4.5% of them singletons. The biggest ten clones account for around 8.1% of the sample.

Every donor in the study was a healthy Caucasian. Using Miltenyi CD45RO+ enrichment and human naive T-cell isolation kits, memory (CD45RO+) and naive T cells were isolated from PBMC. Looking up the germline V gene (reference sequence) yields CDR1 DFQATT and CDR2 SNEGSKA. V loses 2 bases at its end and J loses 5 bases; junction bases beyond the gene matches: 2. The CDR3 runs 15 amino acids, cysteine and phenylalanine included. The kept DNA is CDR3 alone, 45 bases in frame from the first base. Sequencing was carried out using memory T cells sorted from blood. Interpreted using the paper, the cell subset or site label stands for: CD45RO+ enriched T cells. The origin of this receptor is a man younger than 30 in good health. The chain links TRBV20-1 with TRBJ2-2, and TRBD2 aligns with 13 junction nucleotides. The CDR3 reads CSARRTSGSTGELFF. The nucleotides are TGCAGTGCTAGAAGGACTAGCGGGAGTACCGGGGAGCTGTTTTTT.